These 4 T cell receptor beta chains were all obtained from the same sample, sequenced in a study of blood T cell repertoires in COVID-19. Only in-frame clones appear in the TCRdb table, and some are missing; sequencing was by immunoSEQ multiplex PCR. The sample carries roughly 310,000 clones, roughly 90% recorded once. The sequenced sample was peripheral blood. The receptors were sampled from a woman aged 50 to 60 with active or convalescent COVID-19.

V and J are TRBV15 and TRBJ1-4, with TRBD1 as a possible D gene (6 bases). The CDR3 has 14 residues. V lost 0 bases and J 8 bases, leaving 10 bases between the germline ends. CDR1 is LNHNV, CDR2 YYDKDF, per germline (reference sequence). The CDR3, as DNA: TGTGCCACCAGCAGAGAACAGGGTGGCGAAAAACTGTTTTTT. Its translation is CATSREQGGEKLFF.

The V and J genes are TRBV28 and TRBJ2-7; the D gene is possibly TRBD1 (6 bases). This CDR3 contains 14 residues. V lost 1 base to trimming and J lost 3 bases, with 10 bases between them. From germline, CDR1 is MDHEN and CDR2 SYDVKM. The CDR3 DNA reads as TGTGCCAGCAGTTTATATGGGGACATCTACGAGCAGTACTTC. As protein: CASSLYGDIYEQYF.

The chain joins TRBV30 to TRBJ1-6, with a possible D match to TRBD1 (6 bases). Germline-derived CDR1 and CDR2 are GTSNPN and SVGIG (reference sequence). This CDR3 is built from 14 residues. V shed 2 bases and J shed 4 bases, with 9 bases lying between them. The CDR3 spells CAWSLQGYNSPLHF. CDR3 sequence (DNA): TGTGCCTGGAGTCTCCAGGGGTATAATTCACCCCTCCACTTT.

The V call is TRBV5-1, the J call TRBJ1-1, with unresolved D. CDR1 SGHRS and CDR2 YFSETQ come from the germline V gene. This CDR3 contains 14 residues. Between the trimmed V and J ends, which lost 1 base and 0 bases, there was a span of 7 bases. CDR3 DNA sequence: TGCGCCAGCAGCTTGACAGAGTTGAACACTGAAGCTTTCTTT. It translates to CASSLTELNTEAFF.